These T cell receptor beta chains were read from a single sample in a study of cytomegalovirus exposure and HLA in healthy donors. Profiled with immunoSEQ multiplex PCR; TCRdb holds only in-frame clones, not every one. The repertoire holds about 130,000 clones, with 65% to 90% as singletons. Source material: PBMCs. Every receptor here comes from a girl aged 2 to 10 in good health and CMV-seronegative. The CDR3 runs from the conserved cysteine through the conserved F or W. Each record gives: CDR3 length, V gene, J gene, D gene, clone size, CDR3 DNA, CDR3 protein. A D gene is named only where the DNA matches it firmly. Clone size is shown for a subset of rows, as once, few, many or a class of expanded clone.

cdr3_length: 17; v_call: TRBV18; j_call: TRBJ2-5; d_call: TRBD2; clone_size: .; cdr3_nt: TGTGCCAGCTCACCACCCCACGCTAGCGGGAGTTTAGAGACCCAGTACTTC; cdr3_aa: CASSPPHASGSLETQYF
cdr3_length: 18; v_call: TRBV30; j_call: TRBJ1-1; d_call: TRBD1; clone_size: .; cdr3_nt: TGTGCCTGGAGTCGACAGGGGGCTTTTTCTGGGAGAAACACTGAAGCTTTCTTT; cdr3_aa: CAWSRQGAFSGRNTEAFF
cdr3_length: 20; v_call: TRBV28; j_call: TRBJ2-2; d_call: .; clone_size: .; cdr3_nt: TGTGCCAGCAGTTTACGTTCCCCCAAGAGAACGGAGGCAAACACCGGGGAGCTGTTTTTT; cdr3_aa: CASSLRSPKRTEANTGELFF
cdr3_length: 15; v_call: TRBV4-3; j_call: TRBJ2-1; d_call: TRBD2; clone_size: .; cdr3_nt: TGCGCCAGCAGCCAACTAGCGGGGGATTACAATGAGCAGTTCTTC; cdr3_aa: CASSQLAGDYNEQFF
cdr3_length: 14; v_call: TRBV4-2; j_call: TRBJ2-7; d_call: .; clone_size: .; cdr3_nt: TGTGCCAGCAGCCAAGATCGCTCAGCCTACGAGCAGTACTTC; cdr3_aa: CASSQDRSAYEQYF
cdr3_length: 14; v_call: TRBV6-5; j_call: TRBJ2-1; d_call: TRBD2; clone_size: few; cdr3_nt: TGTGCCAGCAGTTCAGGACTAGCGAGCAATGAGCAGTTCTTC; cdr3_aa: CASSSGLASNEQFF
cdr3_length: 11; v_call: TRBV7-2; j_call: TRBJ1-2; d_call: .; clone_size: .; cdr3_nt: TGTGCCAGCAGCTTTTCAGGGGGCTACACCTTC; cdr3_aa: CASSFSGGYTF
cdr3_length: 16; v_call: TRBV5-6; j_call: TRBJ2-7; d_call: .; clone_size: few; cdr3_nt: TGTGCCAGCAGCTCCTCCTTGCATCGGGTCGGCTACGAGCAGTACTTC; cdr3_aa: CASSSSLHRVGYEQYF
cdr3_length: 14; v_call: TRBV11-2; j_call: TRBJ2-7; d_call: .; clone_size: .; cdr3_nt: TGTGCCAGCAGCTTAGAAAGACGGGTTTACGAGCAGTACTTC; cdr3_aa: CASSLERRVYEQYF
cdr3_length: 16; v_call: TRBV19; j_call: TRBJ1-2; d_call: TRBD1; clone_size: .; cdr3_nt: TGTGCCAGTAGATCCCAATCGGACAGGGGAGACTATGGCTACACCTTC; cdr3_aa: CASRSQSDRGDYGYTF
cdr3_length: 14; v_call: TRBV7-2; j_call: TRBJ1-2; d_call: .; clone_size: .; cdr3_nt: TGTGCCAGCAGTTCAAGTCCCGGTAACTATGGCTACACCTTC; cdr3_aa: CASSSSPGNYGYTF
cdr3_length: 16; v_call: TRBV28; j_call: TRBJ2-7; d_call: .; clone_size: .; cdr3_nt: TGTGCCAGTCGACGATACATCAGGGGACCGCACTACGAGCAGTACTTC; cdr3_aa: CASRRYIRGPHYEQYF
cdr3_length: 13; v_call: TRBV29-1; j_call: TRBJ2-7; d_call: .; clone_size: .; cdr3_nt: TGCAGCGTTGGGCAGGGTACCTCCTACGAGCAGTACTTC; cdr3_aa: CSVGQGTSYEQYF
cdr3_length: 15; v_call: TRBV2; j_call: TRBJ2-5; d_call: TRBD2; clone_size: .; cdr3_nt: TGTGCCAGCAGCCCACTAGCGAGTTCTCAAGGGACCCAGTACTTC; cdr3_aa: CASSPLASSQGTQYF
cdr3_length: 16; v_call: TRBV4-2; j_call: TRBJ1-4; d_call: .; clone_size: .; cdr3_nt: TGTGCCAGCAGCCAAGGGATCAGAGGAAAGAATGAAAAACTGTTTTTT; cdr3_aa: CASSQGIRGKNEKLFF